This is a list of T cell receptor beta chains from one sample in a study of T cell clonotyping in hematopoietic cell transplantation. TCRdb keeps only in-frame clones here, not all; method: immunoSEQ multiplex PCR. The sample records some 30,000 clones, 93% being singletons. The sequenced sample was peripheral blood mononuclear cells, obtained before stem cell transplant. The receptors come from a man aged 45 to 65 with acute myeloid leukemia. Some clones in this sample may be carry-over from other donors' samples. The CDR3 runs from the conserved cysteine through the conserved F or W. A D gene is named only where the DNA matches it firmly. Size values are once, few and many counts, or a class for expanded clones, and some rows have none.

d_call,v_call,j_call,clone_size,cdr3_aa,cdr3_nt
.,TRBV4-3,TRBJ1-2,.,CASSQDLAIYGYTF,TGCGCCAGCAGCCAAGATCTGGCAATTTATGGCTACACCTTC
.,TRBV7-2,TRBJ1-5,.,CASSQQILDSNQPQHF,TGTGCCAGCAGCCAACAGATCCTAGATAGCAATCAGCCCCAGCATTTT
.,TRBV6-4,TRBJ2-2,.,CASSDSLITGRTGELFF,TGTGCCAGCAGTGACTCGTTAATTACAGGGCGGACCGGGGAGCTGTTTTTT
.,TRBV11-2,TRBJ2-2,.,CASSPTSANTGELFF,TGTGCCAGCAGCCCGACTAGTGCGAACACCGGGGAGCTGTTTTTT
.,TRBV6-5,TRBJ1-2,.,CASSYGSDYGYTF,TGTGCCAGCAGTTACGGGTCCGACTATGGCTACACCTTC
.,TRBV5-6,TRBJ1-2,.,CASSSLENYGYTF,TGTGCCAGCAGCTCTCTAGAGAACTATGGCTACACCTTC
.,TRBV13,TRBJ1-3,.,CASSLEGRAGGNTIYF,TGTGCCAGCAGCTTAGAAGGCCGCGCCGGTGGAAACACCATATATTTT
.,TRBV4-1,TRBJ1-4,.,CASSQVGGAVGEKLFF,TGCGCCAGCAGCCAAGTGGGGGGGGCGGTAGGGGAAAAACTGTTTTTT
.,TRBV6-6,TRBJ1-2,.,CASPRGSYGYTF,TGTGCCTCTCCTCGCGGGTCCTATGGCTACACCTTC
TRBD2,TRBV6-5,TRBJ2-4,.,CASSYREGNIQYF,TGTGCCAGCAGTTACAGGGAGGGGAACATTCAGTACTTC
.,TRBV5-6,TRBJ2-2,.,CASSLFGSGTGELFF,TGTGCCAGCAGCTTGTTCGGGAGCGGGACCGGGGAGCTGTTTTTT
TRBD1,TRBV5-1,TRBJ2-5,.,CASSFNWAGDRGIRETQYF,TGCGCCAGCAGCTTTAATTGGGCCGGGGACAGGGGGATTCGAGAGACCCAGTACTTC
TRBD2,TRBV7-2,TRBJ2-7,.,CASSLARTSGYEQYF,TGTGCCAGCAGCTTAGCCCGGACTAGCGGCTACGAGCAGTACTTC
.,TRBV5-4,TRBJ2-3,.,CASSSAGKYTDTQYF,TGTGCCAGCAGCTCCGCCGGGAAATACACAGATACGCAGTATTTT
.,TRBV5-6,TRBJ2-7,.,CASSYVDNYEQYF,TGTGCCAGCAGCTACGTAGACAACTACGAGCAGTACTTC
.,TRBV2,TRBJ2-7,large,CASSEGGGLYEQYF,TGTGCCAGCAGTGAAGGTGGGGGGCTCTACGAGCAGTACTTC
.,TRBV5-4,TRBJ1-2,few,CASSLRQTYGYTF,TGTGCCAGCAGCTTACGACAGACCTATGGCTACACCTTC
.,TRBV27,TRBJ2-7,.,CASSYGLSYEQYF,TGTGCCAGCAGTTACGGGTTGTCCTACGAGCAGTACTTC
.,TRBV9,TRBJ2-3,once,CASSSREGAYTDTQYF,TGTGCCAGCAGCTCCAGGGAGGGGGCCTACACAGATACGCAGTATTTT
.,TRBV5-4,TRBJ2-3,.,CASSRDQTDTQYF,TGTGCCAGCAGCCGGGACCAAACAGATACGCAGTATTTT
TRBD2,TRBV5-4,TRBJ2-7,.,CASSLAAGGGRYEQYF,TGTGCCAGCAGCTTGGCCGCCGGCGGGGGGAGATACGAGCAGTACTTC
.,TRBV19,TRBJ1-5,.,CASTTANQPQHF,TGTGCCAGCACCACGGCTAATCAGCCCCAGCATTTT
TRBD1,TRBV28,TRBJ2-2,.,CASSWTGETGELFF,TGTGCCAGCAGCTGGACAGGGGAGACCGGGGAGCTGTTTTTT
.,TRBV5-1,TRBJ2-3,.,CASSLRGIYTDTQYF,TGCGCCAGCAGCTTACGGGGTATTTACACAGATACGCAGTATTTT
.,TRBV19,TRBJ1-1,once,CASSIGGVKERTEAFF,TGTGCCAGTAGTATAGGAGGGGTCAAGGAACGCACTGAAGCTTTCTTT
.,TRBV5-6,TRBJ1-1,.,CASSLVRDTEAFF,TGTGCCAGCAGCTTGGTCAGGGACACTGAAGCTTTCTTT
.,TRBV19,TRBJ1-6,once,CASSATDYNSPLHF,TGTGCCAGTAGTGCGACGGATTATAATTCACCCCTCCACTTT
TRBD2,TRBV7-9,TRBJ2-7,once,CASSSDNLTSGPAEQYF,TGTGCCAGCAGCTCCGACAATTTGACTAGCGGGCCCGCCGAGCAGTACTTC
.,TRBV5-6,TRBJ1-3,.,CASSLAAVSGNTIYF,TGTGCCAGCAGCTTGGCCGCTGTCTCTGGAAACACCATATATTTT
.,TRBV28,TRBJ1-5,.,CASRYTSNQPQHF,TGTGCCAGCAGGTACACAAGCAATCAGCCCCAGCATTTT
.,TRBV28,TRBJ1-5,.,CASRRNLNQPQHF,TGTGCCAGCAGACGAAACCTCAATCAGCCCCAGCATTTT
TRBD1,TRBV7-2,TRBJ1-2,.,CASSLAGQSAYGYTF,TGTGCCAGCAGCTTAGCGGGACAGTCGGCCTATGGCTACACCTTC
.,TRBV19,TRBJ2-1,few,CASSIGVTSYNEQFF,TGTGCCAGTAGTATAGGGGTAACCTCCTACAATGAGCAGTTCTTC
.,TRBV27,TRBJ2-5,.,CASSRFALGETQYF,TGTGCCAGCAGCCGATTCGCCCTGGGGGAGACCCAGTACTTC
TRBD1,TRBV7-2,TRBJ1-1,.,CASSSRTGLTEAFF,TGTGCCAGCAGCTCACGGACAGGGCTCACTGAAGCTTTCTTT
.,TRBV6-6,TRBJ1-5,.,CASKEQGQPQHF,TGTGCCAGCAAAGAACAGGGTCAGCCCCAGCATTTT
.,TRBV5-1,TRBJ2-7,once,CASSRGPQQSSYEQYF,TGCGCCAGCAGCCGGGGACCACAACAGAGCTCCTACGAGCAGTACTTC
.,TRBV5-6,TRBJ1-2,.,CASSQDSYYGYTF,TGTGCCAGCAGCCAGGACAGCTACTATGGCTACACCTTC
TRBD1,TRBV7-2,TRBJ2-7,.,CASSLDWGTGGDEQYF,TGTGCCAGCAGCTTGGATTGGGGGACAGGGGGCGACGAGCAGTACTTC
TRBD1,TRBV5-1,TRBJ2-7,.,CASSSRTGTYEQYF,TGCGCCAGCAGCTCCCGGACAGGTACCTACGAGCAGTACTTC
.,TRBV10-3,TRBJ2-5,.,CAISESGEKKETQYF,TGTGCCATCAGTGAGTCGGGGGAGAAAAAAGAGACCCAGTACTTC
TRBD2,TRBV7-2,TRBJ2-5,.,CASSLSLAGGETQYF,TGTGCCAGCAGCTTATCTCTAGCGGGGGGAGAGACCCAGTACTTC
TRBD2,TRBV9,TRBJ2-7,.,CASSASGRNDEQYF,TGTGCCAGCAGCGCTAGCGGGAGAAATGACGAGCAGTACTTC
TRBD1,TRBV27,TRBJ1-2,once,CASSEARGRRLEGYTF,TGTGCCAGCAGTGAGGCCAGGGGGCGCCGATTAGAAGGCTACACCTTC
TRBD2,TRBV28,TRBJ2-7,.,CASSSTRASGGTYEQYF,TGTGCCAGCAGTTCTACGCGGGCCAGCGGGGGTACCTACGAGCAGTACTTC
.,TRBV11-2,TRBJ1-1,.,CASSLRGRELVGSDTEAFF,TGTGCCAGCAGCTTAAGGGGCAGGGAGTTAGTAGGAAGTGACACTGAAGCTTTCTTT
TRBD1,TRBV10-2,TRBJ1-4,.,CASADRGRDEKLFF,TGCGCCAGCGCTGACAGGGGAAGAGATGAAAAACTGTTTTTT
.,TRBV29-1,TRBJ1-2,.,CSVGQGFGYTF,TGCAGCGTTGGGCAGGGGTTCGGCTACACCTTC
.,TRBV2,TRBJ1-2,.,CASSEYMGANYGYTF,TGTGCCAGCAGTGAATACATGGGGGCTAACTATGGCTACACCTTC
.,TRBV9,TRBJ2-7,.,CASSVESGSSYEQYF,TGTGCCAGCAGCGTGGAGTCTGGCAGCTCCTACGAGCAGTACTTC
.,TRBV5-6,TRBJ2-1,few,CASSWGGGGVEQFF,TGTGCCAGCAGCTGGGGGGGAGGGGGAGTTGAGCAGTTCTTC
.,TRBV4-1,TRBJ1-5,.,CASSQDLIRTVTNQPQHF,TGCGCCAGCAGCCAAGATCTTATTCGGACAGTAACCAATCAGCCCCAGCATTTT
.,TRBV28,TRBJ2-2,.,CASSLSRAGELFF,TGTGCCAGCAGTTTGAGCCGCGCCGGGGAGCTGTTTTTT
.,TRBV6-1,TRBJ2-1,once,CASRYEGINEQFF,TGTGCCAGCAGGTATGAAGGGATCAATGAGCAGTTCTTC
TRBD1,TRBV5-1,TRBJ1-2,once,CASSIGQGPNYGYTF,TGCGCCAGCAGCATAGGACAGGGCCCTAACTATGGCTACACCTTC
TRBD1,TRBV6-1,TRBJ1-2,.,CASTLGRDSPGYTF,TGTGCCAGCACCCTGGGGAGGGACAGCCCTGGCTACACCTTC
.,TRBV7-2,TRBJ1-6,.,CASRTDNNSPLHF,TGTGCCAGCAGGACGGACAATAATTCACCCCTCCACTTT
.,TRBV11-3,TRBJ2-2,once,CASRQGHGELFF,TGTGCCAGCAGACAGGGTCACGGGGAGCTGTTTTTT
.,TRBV11-2,TRBJ2-7,.,CASSSGTGSYEQYF,TGTGCCAGCAGTTCAGGGACGGGGTCCTACGAGCAGTACTTC
.,TRBV15,TRBJ1-4,.,CATSRERLNEKLFF,TGTGCCACCAGCAGGGAGCGCCTAAATGAAAAACTGTTTTTT